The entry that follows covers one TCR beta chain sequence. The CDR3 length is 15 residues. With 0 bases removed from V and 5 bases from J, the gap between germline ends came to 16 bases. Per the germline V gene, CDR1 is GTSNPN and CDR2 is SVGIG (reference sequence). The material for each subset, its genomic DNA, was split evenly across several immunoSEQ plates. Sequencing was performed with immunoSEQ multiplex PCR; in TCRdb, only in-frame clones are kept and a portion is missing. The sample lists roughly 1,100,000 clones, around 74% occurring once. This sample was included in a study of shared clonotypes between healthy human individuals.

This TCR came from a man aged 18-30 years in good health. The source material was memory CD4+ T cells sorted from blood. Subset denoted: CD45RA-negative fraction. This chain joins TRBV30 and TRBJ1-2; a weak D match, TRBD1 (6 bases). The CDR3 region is CAWSVQKGGRYGYTF. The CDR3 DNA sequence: TGTGCCTGGAGTGTACAGAAGGGGGGACGATATGGCTACACCTTC.